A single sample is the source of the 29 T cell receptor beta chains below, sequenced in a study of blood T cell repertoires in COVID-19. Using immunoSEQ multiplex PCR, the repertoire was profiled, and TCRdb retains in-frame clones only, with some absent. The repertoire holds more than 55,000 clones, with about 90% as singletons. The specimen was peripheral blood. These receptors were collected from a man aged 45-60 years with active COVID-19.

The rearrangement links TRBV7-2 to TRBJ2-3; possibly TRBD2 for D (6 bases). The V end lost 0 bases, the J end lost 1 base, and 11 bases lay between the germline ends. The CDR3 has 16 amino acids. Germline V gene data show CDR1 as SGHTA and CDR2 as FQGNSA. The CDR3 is CASSLAAGSGTDTQYF. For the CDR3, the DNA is TGTGCCAGCAGCTTAGCGGCCGGGAGTGGCACAGATACGCAGTATTTT.

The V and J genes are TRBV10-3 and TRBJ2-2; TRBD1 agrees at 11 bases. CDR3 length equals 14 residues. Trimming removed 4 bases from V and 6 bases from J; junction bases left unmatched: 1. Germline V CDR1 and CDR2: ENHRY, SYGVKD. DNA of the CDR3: TGTGCCATCAGTGCGGGACAGGGGGCCGGGGAGCTGTTTTTT. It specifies CAISAGQGAGELFF.

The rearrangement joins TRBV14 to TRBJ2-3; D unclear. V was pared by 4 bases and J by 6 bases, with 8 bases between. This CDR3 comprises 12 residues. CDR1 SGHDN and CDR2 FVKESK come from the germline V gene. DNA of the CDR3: TGTGCCAGCAGCCCCTTTGCGGATACGCAGTATTTT. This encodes CASSPFADTQYF.

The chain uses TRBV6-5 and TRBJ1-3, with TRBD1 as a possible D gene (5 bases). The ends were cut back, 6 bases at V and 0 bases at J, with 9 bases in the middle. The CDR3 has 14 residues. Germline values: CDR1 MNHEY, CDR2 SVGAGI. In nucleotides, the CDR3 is TGTGCCAGCAGAAGGGGAATCTCTGGAAACACCATATATTTT. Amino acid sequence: CASRRGISGNTIYF.

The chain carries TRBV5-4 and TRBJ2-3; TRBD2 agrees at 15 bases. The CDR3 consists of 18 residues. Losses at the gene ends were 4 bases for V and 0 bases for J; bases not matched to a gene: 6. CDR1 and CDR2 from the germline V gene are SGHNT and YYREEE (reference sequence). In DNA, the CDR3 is TGTGCCAGCAGCCTCCCGGGACTAGCGGGGGGAAGCACAGATACGCAGTATTTT. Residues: CASSLPGLAGGSTDTQYF.

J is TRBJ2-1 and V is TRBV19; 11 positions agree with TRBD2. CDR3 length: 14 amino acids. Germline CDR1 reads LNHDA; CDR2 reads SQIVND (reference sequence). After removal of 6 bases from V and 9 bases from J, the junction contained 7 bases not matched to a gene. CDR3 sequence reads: CASSGTSGALEQFF. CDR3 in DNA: TGTGCCAGTAGCGGGACTAGCGGAGCACTTGAGCAGTTCTTC.

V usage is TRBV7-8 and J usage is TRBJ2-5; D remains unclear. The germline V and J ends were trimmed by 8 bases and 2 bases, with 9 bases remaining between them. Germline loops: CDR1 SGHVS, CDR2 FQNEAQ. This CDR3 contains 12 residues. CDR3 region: CASFGYQETQYF. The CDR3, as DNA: TGTGCCAGCTTCGGGTATCAAGAGACCCAGTACTTC.

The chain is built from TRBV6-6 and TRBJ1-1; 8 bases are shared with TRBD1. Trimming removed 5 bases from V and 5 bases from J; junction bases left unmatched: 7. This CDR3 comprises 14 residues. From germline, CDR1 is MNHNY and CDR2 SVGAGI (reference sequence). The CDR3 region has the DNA TGTGCCAGCAGTCGACAGGGGAGAGAGACTGAAGCTTTCTTT. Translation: CASSRQGRETEAFF.

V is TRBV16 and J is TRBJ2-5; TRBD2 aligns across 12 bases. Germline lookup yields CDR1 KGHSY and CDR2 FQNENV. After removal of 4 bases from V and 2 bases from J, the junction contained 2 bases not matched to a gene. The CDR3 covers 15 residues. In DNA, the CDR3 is TGTGCCAGCAGCCCTGGACTAGCGGGACAAGAGACCCAGTACTTC. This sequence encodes CASSPGLAGQETQYF.

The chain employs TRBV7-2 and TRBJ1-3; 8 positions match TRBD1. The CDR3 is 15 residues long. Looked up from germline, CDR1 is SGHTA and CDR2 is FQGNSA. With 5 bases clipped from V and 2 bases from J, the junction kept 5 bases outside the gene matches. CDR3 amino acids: CASSPRGQAGNTIYF. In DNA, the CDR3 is TGTGCCAGCAGCCCGAGGGGACAGGCTGGAAACACCATATATTTT. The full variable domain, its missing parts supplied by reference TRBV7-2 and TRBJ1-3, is GAGVSQSPSNKVTEKGKDVELRCDPISGHTALYWYRQSLGQGLEFLIYFQGNSAPDKSGLPSDRFSAERTGGSVSTLTIQRTQQEDSAVYLCASSPRGQAGNTIYFGEGSWLTVV.

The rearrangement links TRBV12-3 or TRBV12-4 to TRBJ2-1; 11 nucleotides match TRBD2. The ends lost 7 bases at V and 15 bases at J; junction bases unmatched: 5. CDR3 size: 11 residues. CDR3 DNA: TGTGCCAGCACCCTAGCGGGGGGTAGGTTCTTC. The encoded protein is CASTLAGGRFF.

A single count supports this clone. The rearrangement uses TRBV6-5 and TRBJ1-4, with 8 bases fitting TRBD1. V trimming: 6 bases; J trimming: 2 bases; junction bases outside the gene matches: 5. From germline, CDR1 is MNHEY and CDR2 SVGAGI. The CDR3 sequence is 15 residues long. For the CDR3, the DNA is TGTGCCAGCAGAAGGACAGGGTCGACTAATGAAAAACTGTTTTTT. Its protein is CASRRTGSTNEKLFF.

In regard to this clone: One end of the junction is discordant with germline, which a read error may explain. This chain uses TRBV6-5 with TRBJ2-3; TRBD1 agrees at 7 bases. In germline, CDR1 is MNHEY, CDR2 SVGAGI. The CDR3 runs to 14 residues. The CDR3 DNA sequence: TGTGCCAGCACCCCACAGGGGTACACAGATTCGCAGTATTTT. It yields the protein CASTPQGYTDSQYF.

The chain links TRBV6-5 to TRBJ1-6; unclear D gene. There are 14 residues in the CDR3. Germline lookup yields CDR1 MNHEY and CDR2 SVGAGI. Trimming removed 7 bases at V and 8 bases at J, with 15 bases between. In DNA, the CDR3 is TGTGCCAGCACCGAGGGCGCTAAGGATTCACCCCTCCACTTT. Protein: CASTEGAKDSPLHF.

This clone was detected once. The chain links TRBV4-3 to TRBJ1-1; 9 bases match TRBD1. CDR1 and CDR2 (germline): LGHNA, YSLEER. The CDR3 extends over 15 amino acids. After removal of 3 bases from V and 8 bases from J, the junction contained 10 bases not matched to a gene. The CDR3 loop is CASSHPRDRDKEAFF. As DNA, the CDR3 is TGCGCCAGCAGCCACCCCCGGGACAGGGATAAAGAAGCTTTCTTT.

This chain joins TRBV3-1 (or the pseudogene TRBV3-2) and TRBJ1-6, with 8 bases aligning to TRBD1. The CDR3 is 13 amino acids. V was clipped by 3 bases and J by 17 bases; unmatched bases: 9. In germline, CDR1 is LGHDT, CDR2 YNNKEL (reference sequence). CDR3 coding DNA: TGTGCCAGCAGCCAGGGGACAGGTTTATTGGTCCACTTT. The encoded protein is CASSQGTGLLVHF.

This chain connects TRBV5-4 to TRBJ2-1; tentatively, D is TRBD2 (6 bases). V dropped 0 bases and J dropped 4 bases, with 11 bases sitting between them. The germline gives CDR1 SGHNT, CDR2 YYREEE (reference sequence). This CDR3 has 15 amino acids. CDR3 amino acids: CASSLAGGIYNEQFF. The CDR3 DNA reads TGTGCCAGCAGCTTGGCCGGGGGAATATACAATGAGCAGTTCTTC.

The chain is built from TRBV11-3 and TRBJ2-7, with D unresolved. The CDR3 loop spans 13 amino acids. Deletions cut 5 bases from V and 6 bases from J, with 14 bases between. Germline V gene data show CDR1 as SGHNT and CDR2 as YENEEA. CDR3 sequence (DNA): TGTGCCAGCAGCCGTATCCTCTTGAGCGAGCAGTACTTC. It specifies CASSRILLSEQYF.

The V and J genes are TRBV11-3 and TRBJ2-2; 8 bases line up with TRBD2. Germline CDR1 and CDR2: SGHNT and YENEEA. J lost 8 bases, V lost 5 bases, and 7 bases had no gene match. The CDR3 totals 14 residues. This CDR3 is CASSPGGASGELFF. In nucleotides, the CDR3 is TGTGCCAGCAGCCCCGGGGGGGCCTCGGGGGAGCTGTTTTTT.

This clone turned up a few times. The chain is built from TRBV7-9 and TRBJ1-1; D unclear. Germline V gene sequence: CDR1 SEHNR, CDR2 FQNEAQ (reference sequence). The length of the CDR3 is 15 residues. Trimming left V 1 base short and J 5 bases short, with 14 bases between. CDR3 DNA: TGTGCCAGCAGCTTAGAGCGATACCGGAGAACTGAAGCTTTCTTT. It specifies CASSLERYRRTEAFF.

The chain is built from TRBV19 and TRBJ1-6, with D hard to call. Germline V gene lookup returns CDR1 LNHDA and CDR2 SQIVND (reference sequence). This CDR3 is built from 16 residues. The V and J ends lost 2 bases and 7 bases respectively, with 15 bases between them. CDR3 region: CASSIRGSVGNSPLHF. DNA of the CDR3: TGTGCCAGTAGTATACGTGGGAGTGTAGGGAATTCACCCCTCCACTTT.

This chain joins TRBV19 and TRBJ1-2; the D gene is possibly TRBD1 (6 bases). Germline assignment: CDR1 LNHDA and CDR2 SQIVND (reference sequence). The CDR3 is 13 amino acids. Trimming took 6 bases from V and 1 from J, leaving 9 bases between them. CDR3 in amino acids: CASRTDSNYGYTF. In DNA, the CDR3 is TGTGCCAGTAGGACGGACAGTAACTATGGCTACACCTTC.

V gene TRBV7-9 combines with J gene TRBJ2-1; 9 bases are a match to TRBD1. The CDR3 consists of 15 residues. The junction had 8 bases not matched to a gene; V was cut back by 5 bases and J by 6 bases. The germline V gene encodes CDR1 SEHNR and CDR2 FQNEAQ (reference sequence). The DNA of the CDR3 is TGTGCCAGCAGCCCGGGACAGGGTCCTTCCAATGAGCAGTTCTTC. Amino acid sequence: CASSPGQGPSNEQFF.

CDR3 amino acids: CASSVGASGGAETQYF. The CDR3 DNA reads as TGTGCCAGCAGCGTAGGTGCTAGCGGGGGGGCAGAGACCCAGTACTTC. The chain carries TRBV9 and TRBJ2-5, with 12 nucleotides matching TRBD2. V was pared by 0 bases and J by 4 bases, with 4 bases of the junction left unmatched. The germline gives CDR1 SGDLS, CDR2 YYNGEE. There are 16 residues in the CDR3. The variable domain in full, with the rest retrieved from reference TRBV9 and TRBJ2-5, is DSGVTQTPKHLITATGQRVTLRCSPRSGDLSVYWYQQSLDQGLQFLIQYYNGEERAKGNILERFSAQQFPDLHSELNLSSLELGDSALYFCASSVGASGGAETQYFGPGTRLLVL.

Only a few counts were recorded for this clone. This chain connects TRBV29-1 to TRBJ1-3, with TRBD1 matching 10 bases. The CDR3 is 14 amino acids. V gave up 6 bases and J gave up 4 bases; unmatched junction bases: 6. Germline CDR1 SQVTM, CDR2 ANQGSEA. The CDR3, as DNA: TGCAGCGTACAACCGGGACAGGGGGGAAACACCATATATTTT. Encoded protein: CSVQPGQGGNTIYF. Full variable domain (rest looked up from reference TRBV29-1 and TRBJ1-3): SAVISQKPSRDICQRGTSLTIQCQVDSQVTMMFWYRQQPGQSLTLIATANQGSEATYESGFVIDKFPISRPNLTFSTLTVSNMSPEDSSIYLCSVQPGQGGNTIYFGEGSWLTVV.

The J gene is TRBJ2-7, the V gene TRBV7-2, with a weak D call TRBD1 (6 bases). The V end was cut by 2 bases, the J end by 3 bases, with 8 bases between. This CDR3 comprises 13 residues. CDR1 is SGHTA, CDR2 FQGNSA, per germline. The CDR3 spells CASSLRDNYEQYF. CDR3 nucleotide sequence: TGTGCCAGCAGCTTACGGGACAACTACGAGCAGTACTTC.

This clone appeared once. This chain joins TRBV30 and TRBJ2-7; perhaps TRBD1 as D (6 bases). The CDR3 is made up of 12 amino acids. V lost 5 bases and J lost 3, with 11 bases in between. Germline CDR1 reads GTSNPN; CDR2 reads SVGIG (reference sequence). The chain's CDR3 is CAWAPDSYEQYF. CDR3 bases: TGTGCCTGGGCCCCGGACAGCTACGAGCAGTACTTC.

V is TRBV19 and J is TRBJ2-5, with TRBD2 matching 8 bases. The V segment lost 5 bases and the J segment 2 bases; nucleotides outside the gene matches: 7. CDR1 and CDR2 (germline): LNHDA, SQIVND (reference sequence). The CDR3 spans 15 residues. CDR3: CASSVSGSRQETQYF. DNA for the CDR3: TGTGCCAGTAGTGTAAGCGGGAGTCGGCAAGAGACCCAGTACTTC.

The CDR3 is CASSPQLQGARNTIYF. The CDR3 DNA is TGTGCCAGCTCACCACAACTCCAGGGGGCGCGAAACACCATATATTTT. The J gene is TRBJ1-3, the V gene TRBV18; 8 bases align to TRBD1. CDR3 size: 16 residues. The V gene end was trimmed by 1 base and the J gene end by 5 bases; junction bases not matched to a gene: 7. Germline V gene data show CDR1 as KGHSH and CDR2 as LQKENI.